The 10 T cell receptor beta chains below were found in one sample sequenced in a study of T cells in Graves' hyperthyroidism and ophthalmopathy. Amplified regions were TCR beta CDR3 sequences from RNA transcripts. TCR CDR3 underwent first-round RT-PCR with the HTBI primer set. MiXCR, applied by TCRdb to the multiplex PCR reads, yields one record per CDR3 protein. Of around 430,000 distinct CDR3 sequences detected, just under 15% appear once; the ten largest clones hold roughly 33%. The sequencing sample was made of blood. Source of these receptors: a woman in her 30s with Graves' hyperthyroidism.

CDR3 nucleotides: TGTGCCAGCAGTGATACCTACCGAAAGGCAGGGACAGCCCAGCCCCAGCATTTT. Protein product: CASSDTYRKAGTAQPQHF. The chain couples TRBV2 to TRBJ1-5; 7 nucleotides match TRBD1. The germline V gene has CDR1 SNHLY and CDR2 FYNNEI. Trimming removed 3 bases from V and 7 bases from J; junction bases left unmatched: 18. The length of the CDR3 is 18 residues.

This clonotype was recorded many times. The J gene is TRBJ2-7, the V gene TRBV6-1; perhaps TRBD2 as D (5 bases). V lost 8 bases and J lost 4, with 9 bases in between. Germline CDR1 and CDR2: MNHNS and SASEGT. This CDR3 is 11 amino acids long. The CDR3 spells CASGLFYEQYF. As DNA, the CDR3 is TGTGCCAGCGGACTTTTTTACGAGCAGTACTTC.

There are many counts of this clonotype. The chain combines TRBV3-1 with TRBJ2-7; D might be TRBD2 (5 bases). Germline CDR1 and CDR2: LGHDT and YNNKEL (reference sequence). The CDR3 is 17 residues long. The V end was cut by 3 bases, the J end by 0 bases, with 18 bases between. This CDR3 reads CASSQIPRATISYEQYF. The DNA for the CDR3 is TGTGCCAGCAGCCAGATACCTAGAGCGACTATCTCCTACGAGCAGTACTTC.

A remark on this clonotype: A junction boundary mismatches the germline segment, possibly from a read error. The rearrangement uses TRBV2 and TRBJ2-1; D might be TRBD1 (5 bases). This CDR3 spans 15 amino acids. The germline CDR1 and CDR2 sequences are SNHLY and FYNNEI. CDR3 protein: CASRERGASYNEQFF. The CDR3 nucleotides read TGTGCCAGCCGTGAAAGGGGCGCGAGCTACAATGAGCAGTTCTTC.

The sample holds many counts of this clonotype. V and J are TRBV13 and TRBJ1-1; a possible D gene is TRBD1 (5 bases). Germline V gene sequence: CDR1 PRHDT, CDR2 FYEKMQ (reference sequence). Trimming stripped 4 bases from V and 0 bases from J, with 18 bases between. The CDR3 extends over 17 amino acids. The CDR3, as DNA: TGTGCCAGCAGCTGGGACCCAGGGTACGGAATGAACACTGAAGCTTTCTTT. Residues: CASSWDPGYGMNTEAFF.

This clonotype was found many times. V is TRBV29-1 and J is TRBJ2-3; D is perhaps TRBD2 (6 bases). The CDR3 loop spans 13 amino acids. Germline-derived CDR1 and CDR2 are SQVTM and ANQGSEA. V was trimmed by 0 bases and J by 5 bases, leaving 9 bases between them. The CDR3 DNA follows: TGCAGCGTTGAAGAGTGGGGGGAAGATACGCAGTATTTT. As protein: CSVEEWGEDTQYF.

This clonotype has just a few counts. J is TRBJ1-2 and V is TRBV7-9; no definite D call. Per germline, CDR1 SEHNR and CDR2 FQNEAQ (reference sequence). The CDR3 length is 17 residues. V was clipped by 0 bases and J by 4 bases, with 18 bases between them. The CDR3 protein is CASSLAGPRQGLYGYTF. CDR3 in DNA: TGTGCCAGCAGCTTAGCAGGGCCCCGCCAAGGTCTCTATGGCTACACCTTC.

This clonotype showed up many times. The CDR3 coding sequence is TGCGCCAGCCGAACAGGGTTCGCCCCCACAGATACGCAGTATTTT. Its translation is CASRTGFAPTDTQYF. The chain employs TRBV5-1 and TRBJ2-3; weak D call: TRBD1 (6 bases). V lost 7 bases and J 2 bases, leaving 17 bases between the germline ends. The germline CDR1 and CDR2 sequences are SGHRS and YFSETQ. The CDR3 totals 15 residues. Complete variable domain (other parts from reference TRBV5-1 and TRBJ2-3): KAGVTQTPRYLIKTRGQQVTLSCSPISGHRSVSWYQQTPGQGLQFLFEYFSETQRNKGNFPGRFSGRQFSNSRSEMNVSTLELGDSALYLCASRTGFAPTDTQYFGPGTRLTVL.

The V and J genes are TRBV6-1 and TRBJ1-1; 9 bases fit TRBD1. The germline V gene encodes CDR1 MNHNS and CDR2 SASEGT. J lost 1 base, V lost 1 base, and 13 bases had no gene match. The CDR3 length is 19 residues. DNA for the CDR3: TGTGCCAGCAGTGAAGGTTTTGGGGGACAGGGAGGGAAGAACACTGAAGCTTTCTTT. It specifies CASSEGFGGQGGKNTEAFF.

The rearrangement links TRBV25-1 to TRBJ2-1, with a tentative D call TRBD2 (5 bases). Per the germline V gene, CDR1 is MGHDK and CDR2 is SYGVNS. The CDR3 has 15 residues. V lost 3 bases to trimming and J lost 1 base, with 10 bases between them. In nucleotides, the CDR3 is TGTGCCAGCAGTGAGTATAGCGTATCCTACAATGAGCAGTTCTTC. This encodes CASSEYSVSYNEQFF.